This entry lists 19 T cell receptor beta chains sequenced from one sample in a study of blood T cell repertoires in COVID-19. Measured with immunoSEQ multiplex PCR; TCRdb has only the in-frame clones, and not every one. The sample carries under 85,000 clones, nearly 85% recorded once. The sequenced sample consisted of peripheral blood. These receptors originate from a human donor in a cohort sampled during active COVID-19.

This sequence joins TRBV20-1 and TRBJ2-7, with TRBD1 as a possible D gene (5 bases). The V end was cut by 2 bases, the J end by 5 bases, with 7 bases between. CDR1 and CDR2 from the germline V gene are DFQATT and SNEGSKA (reference sequence). The CDR3 sequence is 11 residues long. CDR3 loop: CSARSGHEQYF. DNA for the CDR3: TGCAGTGCTAGATCAGGGCACGAGCAGTACTTC.

This chain links TRBV6-4 with TRBJ2-3, with TRBD2 identical over 9 bases. Germline V gene lookup returns CDR1 MRHNA and CDR2 SNTAGT. The CDR3 has 15 residues. V trimming: 0 bases; J trimming: 8 bases; junction bases outside the gene matches: 6. The DNA of the CDR3 is TGTGCCAGCAGTGACTCGGGGCGGGGGGGAACTACGCAGTATTTT. This codes for CASSDSGRGGTTQYF.

V is TRBV11-3 and J is TRBJ2-3; D perhaps matches TRBD1 (6 bases). Looked up from germline, CDR1 is SGHNT and CDR2 is YENEEA. This CDR3 contains 14 residues. V gave up 4 bases and J gave up 2 bases, with 10 bases separating them. The CDR3 DNA reads TGTGCCAGCAGCTCAGGGACACCCACAGATACGCAGTATTTT. Translated: CASSSGTPTDTQYF.

The CDR3: CASSGSRQGDGYTF. The CDR3 region has the DNA TGTGCCAGCAGCGGAAGCCGACAGGGGGATGGCTACACCTTC. The chain couples TRBV9 to TRBJ1-2; the match to TRBD1 covers 9 bases. With 3 bases clipped from V and 6 bases from J, the junction kept 6 bases outside the gene matches. The germline gives CDR1 SGDLS, CDR2 YYNGEE. This CDR3 comprises 14 residues.

This clone was counted a few times. V usage is TRBV7-8 and J usage is TRBJ1-5; the D gene is possibly TRBD1 (5 bases). Deletions cut 7 bases from V and 7 bases from J, with 14 bases between. The CDR3 is 13 amino acids. Germline CDR1 reads SGHVS; CDR2 reads FQNEAQ. The CDR3 DNA reads as TGTGCCAGCACCGACAGTAGCTGGCAGCCCCAGCATTTT. It specifies CASTDSSWQPQHF. Together with reference TRBV7-8 and TRBJ1-5, the CDR3 gives the full variable domain: GAGVSQSPRYKVAKRGQDVALRCDPISGHVSLFWYQQALGQGPEFLTYFQNEAQLDKSGLPSDRFFAERPEGSVSTLKIQRTQQEDSAVYLCASTDSSWQPQHFGDGTRLSIL.

The chain uses TRBV27 and TRBJ2-7; 7 bases agree with TRBD1. With V trimmed by 6 bases and J by 2 bases, 13 bases remained unmatched. The CDR3 has 16 amino acids. Per germline, CDR1 MNHEY and CDR2 SMNVEV (reference sequence). CDR3 in DNA: TGTGCCAGCAGACAACAATTACAGGGGAGAACCTACGAGCAGTACTTC. Its translation is CASRQQLQGRTYEQYF.

This clone was detected a few times. V usage is TRBV4-1 and J usage is TRBJ1-1; no clear D gene. This CDR3 has 14 residues. Germline V lookup: CDR1 MGHRA, CDR2 YSYEKL. V gave up 7 bases and J gave up 0 bases, with 12 bases separating them. DNA of the CDR3: TGCGCCAGCAATCCCGGAGGGTTGAACACTGAAGCTTTCTTT. It is translated as CASNPGGLNTEAFF.

The chain has TRBV20-1 and TRBJ2-1; possibly TRBD2 for D (6 bases). The CDR3 loop spans 16 amino acids. The ends were cut back, 3 bases at V and 0 bases at J, with 15 bases in the middle. Per germline, CDR1 DFQATT and CDR2 SNEGSKA (reference sequence). This CDR3 reads CSASFRGGSSYNEQFF. The CDR3 bases are TGCAGTGCTAGTTTTCGAGGAGGGAGCTCCTACAATGAGCAGTTCTTC.

The chain carries TRBV7-3 and TRBJ2-2; 9 nucleotides agree with TRBD1. This CDR3 is built from 15 residues. CDR1 SGHTA and CDR2 FQGTGA come from the germline V gene. The J segment lost 1 base and the V segment lost 5 bases, leaving 2 bases of the junction unmatched. In nucleotides, the CDR3 is TGTGCCAGCAGCCCGGGACAGGGGAACACCGGGGAGCTGTTTTTT. Protein product: CASSPGQGNTGELFF. Using reference TRBV7-3 and TRBJ2-2 for the parts outside the CDR3, the full variable domain is GAGVSQTPSNKVTEKGKYVELRCDPISGHTALYWYRQSLGQGPEFLIYFQGTGAADDSGLPNDRFFAVRPEGSVSTLKIQRTERGDSAVYLCASSPGQGNTGELFFGEGSRLTVL.

This clone was seen just once. The chain combines TRBV11-2 with TRBJ2-1; D gene uncertain. Trimming stripped 1 base from V and 3 bases from J, with 4 bases between. This CDR3 region has 13 residues. CDR1 and CDR2 from the germline V gene are SGHAT and FQNNGV. Written as DNA, the CDR3 is TGTGCCAGCAGCTTAGCCCACTACAATGAGCAGTTCTTC. Encoded protein: CASSLAHYNEQFF.

V usage is TRBV7-6 and J usage is TRBJ2-1; 7 bases are shared with TRBD1. The CDR3 runs 14 residues. Germline V gene sequence: CDR1 SGHVS, CDR2 FNYEAQ. The ends lost 1 base at V and 9 bases at J; junction bases unmatched: 6. The CDR3 DNA reads as TGTGCCAGCAGCTTAGGAAGGGGGCGAACTGAGCAGTTCTTC. Translating gives CASSLGRGRTEQFF.

The chain links TRBV12-3 or TRBV12-4 to TRBJ1-1, with 8 bases lining up with TRBD1. The CDR3 extends over 13 amino acids. Trimming removed 6 bases from V and 3 bases from J; junction bases left unmatched: 3. CDR3 loop: CASRHRGDTEAFF. DNA of the CDR3: TGTGCCAGCAGACACAGGGGGGACACTGAAGCTTTCTTT.

This rearrangement joins TRBV6-5 to TRBJ2-7; 10 bases line up with TRBD1. Unmatched junction bases numbered 10, after V lost 6 bases and J lost 5 bases. The CDR3 has 15 residues. CDR1 is MNHEY, CDR2 SVGAGI, per germline. The CDR3 nucleotides are TGTGCCAGCAGGGGGGACAGGGGAGATTCCCACGAGCAGTACTTC. Amino acid sequence: CASRGDRGDSHEQYF.

The chain employs TRBV2 and TRBJ2-2, with 7 bases fitting TRBD1. The V segment lost 10 bases and the J segment 7 bases; nucleotides outside the gene matches: 9. The CDR3 has 13 residues. Germline lookup yields CDR1 SNHLY and CDR2 FYNNEI. CDR3 DNA: TGTGCCATACCGGGACAGTGGGTCGGGGAGCTGTTTTTT. Protein: CAIPGQWVGELFF.

V gene TRBV5-4 combines with J gene TRBJ2-7; the D is unclear. Trimming took 0 bases from V and 1 from J, leaving 8 bases between them. CDR3 length: 14 residues. In germline, CDR1 is SGHNT, CDR2 YYREEE (reference sequence). The CDR3 is CASSLDISSYEQYF. The CDR3 coding sequence is TGTGCCAGCAGCTTGGACATCTCTTCCTACGAGCAGTACTTC.

The chain employs TRBV2 and TRBJ2-2, with 9 bases that match TRBD1. The germline gives CDR1 SNHLY, CDR2 FYNNEI. Losses at the gene ends were 4 bases for V and 6 bases for J; bases not matched to a gene: 6. The CDR3 totals 15 residues. CDR3 sequence (DNA): TGTGCCAGCAGTGCGCCCGGACAGGGGCCCGGGGAGCTGTTTTTT. It translates to CASSAPGQGPGELFF. Full variable domain (outside the CDR3, taken from reference TRBV2 and TRBJ2-2): EPEVTQTPSHQVTQMGQEVILRCVPISNHLYFYWYRQILGQKVEFLVSFYNNEISEKSEIFDDQFSVERPDGSNFTLKIRSTKLEDSAMYFCASSAPGQGPGELFFGEGSRLTVL.

The rearrangement joins TRBV18 to TRBJ2-3, with TRBD2 matching 15 bases. CDR3 length: 19 residues. The germline CDR1 and CDR2 sequences are KGHSH and LQKENI. Losses at the gene ends were 3 bases for V and 3 bases for J; bases not matched to a gene: 10. The DNA of the CDR3 is TGTGCCAGCTCACCCTCCTCCGGACTAGCGGGGGGGCCAACAGATACGCAGTATTTT. This gives the protein CASSPSSGLAGGPTDTQYF. The full variable domain, its missing parts supplied by reference TRBV18 and TRBJ2-3, is NAGVMQNPRHLVRRRGQEARLRCSPMKGHSHVYWYRQLPEEGLKFMVYLQKENIIDESGMPKERFSAEFPKEGPSILRIQQVVRGDSAAYFCASSPSSGLAGGPTDTQYFGPGTRLTVL.

The chain carries TRBV6-5 and TRBJ1-1, with D possibly TRBD1 on 6 matching bases. There are 14 residues in the CDR3. Trimming took 7 bases from V and 1 from J, leaving 13 bases between them. CDR1 is MNHEY and CDR2 is SVGAGI in the germline V gene. The CDR3 spells CASTPGTPNTEAFF. The CDR3 DNA reads as TGTGCCAGCACCCCCGGGACACCGAACACTGAAGCTTTCTTT.

J is TRBJ1-1 and V is TRBV7-2; D call uncertain. The germline V gene encodes CDR1 SGHTA and CDR2 FQGNSA. CDR3 length: 14 residues. Trimming took 6 bases from V and 3 from J, leaving 14 bases between them. CDR3 DNA: TGTGCCAGCAGTTTTAGACGGGTGGACACTGAAGCTTTCTTT. Encoded protein: CASSFRRVDTEAFF.